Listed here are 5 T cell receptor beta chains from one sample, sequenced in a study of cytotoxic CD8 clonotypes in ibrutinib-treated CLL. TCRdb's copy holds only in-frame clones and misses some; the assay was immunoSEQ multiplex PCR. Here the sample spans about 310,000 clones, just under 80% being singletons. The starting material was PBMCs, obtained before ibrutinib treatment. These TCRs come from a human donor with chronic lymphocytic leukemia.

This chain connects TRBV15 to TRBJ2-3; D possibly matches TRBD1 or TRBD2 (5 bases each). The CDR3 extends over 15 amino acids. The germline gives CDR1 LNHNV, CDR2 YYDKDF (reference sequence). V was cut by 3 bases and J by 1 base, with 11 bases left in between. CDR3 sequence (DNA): TGTGCCACCAGCAGGGGACCTCAGGGCACAGATACGCAGTATTTT. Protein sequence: CATSRGPQGTDTQYF.

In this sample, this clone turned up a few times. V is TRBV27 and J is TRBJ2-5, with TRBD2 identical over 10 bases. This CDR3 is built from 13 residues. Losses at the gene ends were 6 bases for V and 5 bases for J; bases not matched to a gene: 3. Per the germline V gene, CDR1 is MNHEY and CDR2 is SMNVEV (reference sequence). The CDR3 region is CASRLSGRETQYF. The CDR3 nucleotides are TGTGCCAGCAGACTTAGCGGGAGGGAGACCCAGTACTTC.

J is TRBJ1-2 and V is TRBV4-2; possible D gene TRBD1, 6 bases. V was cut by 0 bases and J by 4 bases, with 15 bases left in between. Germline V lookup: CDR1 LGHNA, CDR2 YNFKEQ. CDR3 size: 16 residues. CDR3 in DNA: TGTGCCAGCAGCCAAGATCGGTCAGGGGAAATCTATGGCTACACCTTC. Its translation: CASSQDRSGEIYGYTF.

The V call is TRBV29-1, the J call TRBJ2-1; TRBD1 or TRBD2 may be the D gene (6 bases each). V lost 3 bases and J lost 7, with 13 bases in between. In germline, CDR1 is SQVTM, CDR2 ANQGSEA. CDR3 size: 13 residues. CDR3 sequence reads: CSVDDRRGNEQFF. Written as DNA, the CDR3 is TGCAGCGTTGACGACAGGAGGGGAAATGAGCAGTTCTTC.

The CDR3 nucleotides are TGTGCCAGCAGCCGGGAGAACAGGGCCCAAGAGACCCAGTACTTC. Translated: CASSRENRAQETQYF. The V and J genes are TRBV27 and TRBJ2-5; D possibly matches TRBD1 or TRBD2 (6 bases each). Germline V CDR1 and CDR2: MNHEY, SMNVEV (reference sequence). This CDR3 comprises 15 residues. The V and J ends lost 6 bases and 1 base respectively, with 15 bases between them.